This T cell receptor beta chain derives from a study of blood T cell repertoires in COVID-19. Study-level background: The analysed material was cDNA or gDNA that came from T cells, B-cell-depleted T cells, or PBMCs.

The length of the CDR3 is 15 residues. V lost 5 bases to trimming and J lost 2 bases, with 16 bases between them. Germline loops: CDR1 SEHNR, CDR2 FQNEAQ (reference sequence). This table comes from immunoSEQ multiplex PCR, and its TCRdb copy is limited to in-frame clones, with some not included. The table lists 95,000 to 100,000 clones, 86% of them singletons. The receptor comes from a man aged 80 or over with acute or convalescent COVID-19. Material: peripheral blood. The rearrangement joins TRBV7-9 to TRBJ2-7, with a tentative D call TRBD1 (5 bases). CDR3 sequence (DNA): TGTGCCAGCAGCCCCGGACACCCTGGCGCCTACGAGCAGTACTTC. This codes for CASSPGHPGAYEQYF. Drawing the rest from reference TRBV7-9 and TRBJ2-7, the complete variable domain is DTGVSQNPRHKITKRGQNVTFRCDPISEHNRLYWYRQTLGQGPEFLTYFQNEAQLEKSRLLSDRFSAERPKGSFSTLEIQRTEQGDSAMYLCASSPGHPGAYEQYFGPGTRLTVT.